This T cell receptor (beta chain) was sequenced for a study of blood T cells in healthy people across ages (dated by TCRdb to between 2014 and 2017). Background for the entire study: In model experiments, roughly one uniquely barcoded TCR beta cDNA molecule per two T cells was captured by template switching. The study measured age-related changes in TCR beta repertoire diversity using deep sequencing normalized with unique cDNA molecular identifiers. Donors were grouped into four age groups: young (average roughly 17 years), middle-aged (approximately 41), aged (62) and long-lived (approximately 75). Using the same blood draw, the study looked at two additional independent replicas of 1 million unique cDNA reads for two donors, one aged 18 to 30 and the other aged 80 or older.

The donors were some 36 Caucasian individuals from Russia, aged 6 to 90 years, who were systemically healthy. Each donor gave around 9.8 milliliters of peripheral blood, collected into EDTA-treated Vacutainer tubes. Ficoll-Paque density-gradient centrifugation was used to isolate PBMCs, with at least 6.5 million obtained per sample. Total RNA was extracted from PBMCs with Trizol reagent, with at least 5 micrograms obtained per sample. The percentages of naive CD45RAhigh/CD27high T cells were determined by flow cytometry on a PBMC aliquot from every donor. Including the terminal cysteine and phenylalanine, the CDR3 comprises 15 residues. The read is trimmed to its CDR3 DNA, 45 bases read in frame from base 1. Sequences SGHTA (CDR1) and FQGNSA (CDR2) are obtained from the germline V gene. Trimming leaves V shorter by 7 bases and J shorter by 8 bases, with the junction holding 14 bases beyond the gene matches.

The protocol used for the library was 5' RACE. Sequencing was carried out with an Illumina HiSeq 2500. A second PCR of about 7 to 12 cycles was run with a J-beta primer mix and a sample-barcoded 5' primer. A unique molecular identifier was introduced onto each TCR beta cDNA molecule by a template-switch 5' adaptor carrying 12 random nucleotides. Each sample yielded at least 2.5 million CDR3-containing paired-end reads. The Mint cDNA synthesis kit, primed by a TRBC-specific oligonucleotide, was used to synthesize first-strand cDNA from all RNA. All cDNA was treated with uracil-DNA glycosylase and then went through a first 18-cycle PCR with the universal primers M1SS and BC2_uni_R. Turning to the authors' computational methods: Normalization of each sample was performed by random selection of 1 million high-quality reads, each carrying a distinct molecular identifier. Instead of being binned into consensus sequences, reads with shared molecular identifiers were discarded. MiTCR, with a Q25 quality threshold and the strictest error-elimination algorithm, was used for CDR3 identification, clonotype clustering and error correction. A nonparametric unseen species model using Euler transformation provided a lower-bound estimate of total TCR beta diversity. TCRdb reprocessing: public reads trimmed at Q25 with fastp, clones called with MiXCR, in-frame beta chains kept. Each record represents a unique CDR3 protein, reported with the most common genes and DNA among its rows. The V and J calls were determined by TCRdb, not by the authors. The sample has 800,000 to 1,300,000 distinct CDR3 sequences on record, around 25% of them singletons. The ten largest clones capture 0.65% to 0.95% of the sample.

This clonotype was detected only a few times. Its antigen is unknown. Base qualities are not provided; no much larger clone lies one nucleotide away. General conclusions and limits of the study: Because donor CMV infection status was unknown, age-related changes in expanded clonotypes were potentially confounded. Compared with the aged group, the long-lived group had more naive CD4+ T cells, fewer expanded clones and increased TCR diversity, suggesting age selection. Estimates of total diversity based on one million sequenced T cells were considered lower bounds and underestimates. Conclusive comparison of naive and antigen-experienced compartments was prevented by the profiling of bulk unsorted PBMCs. The percentage of naive T cells measured by flow cytometry correlated strongly with observed TCR beta diversity. As age increased, observed TCR beta diversity per million T cells dropped in a roughly linear way, and a significant reduction was already evident by age about 40.

The sample was also linked to a second study, of T cells of mothers and their children. Reported in the second study: Nine systemically healthy Caucasian individuals served as donors, namely three mothers together with their six children. cDNA synthesis consumed the entire amount of extracted RNA, loaded at around 1.5 ug RNA in each 15 ul reaction. In the second PCR, the M1S primer introduced both the sample barcodes and 2-4 random nucleotides. Over 8.5 million TCR beta CDR3 reads were obtained for each mother, and around 2.7 million reads were obtained for each child. TCR recombination output is similarly shaped by thymic selection in related and unrelated pairs, with a minor effect exerted by inherited differences. Normalized repertoire overlap was always slightly but never significantly higher in related than unrelated mother-child pairs. No persistent microchimeric T cell clones were found, with a detection sensitivity of roughly 99 clones per million clonotypes. In the study, deep NGS was used to compare the TCR beta repertoires of mothers and children, and features distinguishing related mother-child pairs from unrelated individuals were sought. On average, the children were roughly 11 +/- 4 years old, while the mothers were approximately 41 +/- 4 years old. After adapter ligation was performed with NEBNext reagents, the libraries were sequenced on an Illumina HiSeq 2000 with 100+100 nt paired-end reads. To prevent cross-contamination, the mother and child libraries were prepared one month apart and sequenced in separate runs. For each donor, somewhere between about 500,000 and 2,300,000 distinct TCR beta clonotypes were identified. Naive TCR beta clonotypes were estimated from low-frequency clonotypes matched to each donor's FACS-determined naive share, without sorting.

The source of this sequence is a girl under 10 years old in good health. The sequenced sample consisted of blood. The receptor chain draws on TRBV7-2 and TRBJ2-3; TRBD2 matches 8 bases in the middle. The CDR3 region reads CASNPGGGPFITQYF. The sequenced DNA is TGTGCCAGCAACCCCGGGGGGGGGCCGTTTATTACGCAGTATTTT.